This entry describes one T cell receptor (beta chain). The antigen is not known. The germline V gene has CDR1 SNHLY and CDR2 FYNNEI. The CDR3 spans 16 residues. The J segment lost 5 bases and the V segment lost 6 bases, leaving 8 bases of the junction unmatched. MiXCR, applied by TCRdb to the reads, yields one record per CDR3 protein. The sample consists of a few hundred thousand distinct CDR3 sequences, approximately 35% of them appearing once. This specimen comes from a study of T cell repertoires in cytomegalovirus infection. At the level of the study: In the study, CMV epitopes included recently identified HLA-C-restricted and well-studied HLA-B-restricted ones. Matching HLA type, along with CMV infection, was indicated by public TCR beta signatures.

The study's findings and limits: In two of eight donors, the top clonotype was HLA-C-restricted CMV-specific.

The sequence was obtained from a human donor in good health (CMV status not recorded). Some clones in this sample may be carry-over from other donors' samples. The chain is built from TRBV2 and TRBJ2-2; TRBD1 matches 11 bases. The sequenced sample was cultured PBMCs, obtained from culture after CMV antigen stimulation. CDR3 bases: TGTGCCAGCAGCCAGGACAGGGGGCGCCGGACCGGGGAGCTGTTTTTT. Protein product: CASSQDRGRRTGELFF.